The 25 T cell receptor beta chains reported below all come from one sample, sequenced in a study of cytomegalovirus exposure and HLA in healthy donors. Vbeta (60) and Jbeta (13) primers were used in the PCR. Profiled with immunoSEQ multiplex PCR; TCRdb holds only in-frame clones, not every one. The repertoire holds about 200,000 clones, around 75% seen once, with approximately 0.4% in the top ten. The sequencing sample was made of PBMCs. All receptors derive from a male donor in good health and CMV-seropositive.

J is TRBJ2-2 and V is TRBV12-1; the D call of TRBD2 is as the table states it, not checked on the DNA. TRBV12-1 is deemed a pseudogene. The CDR3 is 20 amino acids. CDR3 DNA sequence: TGTGCCAGCAGCTTTCCTGCACGCCGAAATTTTAGCGGGAGAGACGGGGAGCTGTTTTTT. This sequence encodes CASSFPARRNFSGRDGELFF.

This clone was counted between two and nine times. The chain recombines TRBV7-3 with TRBJ1-3; tentatively, D is TRBD1 (5 bases). Germline CDR1 reads SGHTA; CDR2 reads FQGTGA. The CDR3 length is 17 residues. The V gene lost 2 bases and the J gene lost 3 bases, with 17 bases spanning the gap. CDR3 sequence reads: CASSLFPPGGGGNTIYF. The CDR3 bases are TGTGCCAGCAGCTTATTCCCCCCCGGGGGGGGTGGAAACACCATATATTTT.

This chain links TRBV28 with TRBJ2-2; TRBD1 matches at 9 bases. From germline, CDR1 is MDHEN and CDR2 SYDVKM. CDR3 length equals 19 residues. V was clipped by 7 bases and J by 2 bases; unmatched bases: 17. As DNA, the CDR3 is TGTGCCAGCATGTCCGCCACAGGGGGCTTAACCGCTAACACCGGGGAGCTGTTTTTT. It translates to CASMSATGGLTANTGELFF.

This chain links TRBV5-8 with TRBJ2-3, with 16 nucleotides matching TRBD2. Per the germline V gene, CDR1 is SGHTS and CDR2 is YDEGEE. The length of the CDR3 is 16 residues. Trimming took 2 bases from V and 5 from J; bases not matched to a gene: 2. This chain's CDR3 is CASSFGTSGRVDTQYF. The CDR3 DNA reads as TGTGCCAGCAGCTTCGGGACTAGCGGGAGGGTAGATACGCAGTATTTT.

The CDR3 nucleotides read TGTGCCAGCCAAGGGACAGCAGTCTCCTACGAGCAGTACTTC. Protein product: CASQGTAVSYEQYF. The chain combines TRBV28 with TRBJ2-5; 7 nucleotides align to TRBD1. The assigned J gene may be wrong: the sequence end matches TRBJ2-7 better. The CDR3 has 14 amino acids. Germline V CDR1 and CDR2: MDHEN, SYDVKM.

V is TRBV9 and J is TRBJ1-3; D is perhaps TRBD1 (5 bases). The length of the CDR3 is 17 residues. CDR1 and CDR2 (germline): SGDLS, YYNGEE. V was cut by 0 bases and J by 4 bases, with 17 bases left in between. The CDR3 loop reads CASSVEMGGAPGNTIYF. As DNA, the CDR3 is TGTGCCAGCAGCGTAGAGATGGGAGGGGCACCAGGAAACACCATATATTTT.

The J gene is TRBJ2-7, the V gene TRBV11-2; TRBD1 matches at 8 bases. CDR1 is SGHAT and CDR2 is FQNNGV in the germline V gene. The CDR3 is 14 amino acids. Trimming removed 6 bases from V and 3 bases from J; junction bases left unmatched: 7. The CDR3 region has the DNA TGTGCCAGCAGAAAACCGGGACAGGACTACGAGCAGTACTTC. Protein sequence: CASRKPGQDYEQYF.

V usage is TRBV10-3 and J usage is TRBJ1-2; TRBD1 matches 10 bases. This CDR3 is built from 12 residues. Trimming at V came to 6 bases and at J to 8 bases, leaving 3 bases not matched to a gene. Germline V gene sequence: CDR1 ENHRY, CDR2 SYGVKD. CDR3 DNA: TGTGCCATCAGGACAGGGGGCGAAGGCTACACCTTC. It codes for CAIRTGGEGYTF.

The V call is TRBV27, the J call TRBJ2-7; 7 nucleotides line up with TRBD1. The junction had 6 bases not matched to a gene; V was cut back by 5 bases and J by 2 bases. This CDR3 has 14 residues. Germline CDR1 is MNHEY and CDR2 is SMNVEV (reference sequence). CDR3 nucleotides: TGTGCCAGCAGTCCCTGGGACAGCCCCTACGAGCAGTACTTC. Translating it yields CASSPWDSPYEQYF.

With respect to this clone: Other DNA sequences in this specimen translate into the identical CDR3. The V and J genes are TRBV27 and TRBJ2-1; possible D gene TRBD2, 6 bases. Germline V gene lookup returns CDR1 MNHEY and CDR2 SMNVEV (reference sequence). The CDR3 has 17 residues. The V gene lost 0 bases and the J gene lost 3 bases, with 15 bases spanning the gap. The CDR3 sequence: CASSLSGLGLNYNEQFF. The CDR3 DNA reads TGTGCCAGCAGTTTATCAGGTCTGGGACTGAACTACAATGAGCAGTTCTTC.

V is TRBV18 and J is TRBJ2-7, with D possibly TRBD1 on 6 matching bases. Germline V lookup: CDR1 KGHSH, CDR2 LQKENI. Trimming shortened V by 3 bases and J by 2 bases, and 11 bases separated the two germline ends. The CDR3 runs to 14 residues. CDR3 sequence (DNA): TGTGCCAGCTCACCCGGGACATCACCCTACGAGCAGTACTTC. Translation gives CASSPGTSPYEQYF.

The chain links TRBV7-3 to TRBJ2-2; D is unclear. The CDR3 sequence is 12 residues long. Germline CDR1 reads SGHTA; CDR2 reads FQGTGA. V lost 5 bases, J lost 5 bases, and 6 bases lay in between. CDR3 nucleotides: TGTGCCAGCAGCACGCTAACCGGGGAGCTGTTTTTT. This codes for CASSTLTGELFF.

CDR3 region: CASSTTGTGNSEQFF. The CDR3 DNA sequence: TGTGCCAGCAGTACTACCGGGACAGGGAATAGCGAGCAGTTCTTC. The gene calls are TRBV6-1 and TRBJ2-1; TRBD1 matches at 9 bases. This CDR3 has 15 amino acids. Germline V gene lookup returns CDR1 MNHNS and CDR2 SASEGT. V gave up 5 bases and J gave up 10 bases; unmatched junction bases: 12.

A few counts support this clone. The chain's CDR3 is CASSAGQGQSYEQYF. The CDR3 DNA follows: TGTGCCAGCAGCGCCGGACAGGGGCAATCCTACGAGCAGTACTTC. This chain uses TRBV7-2 with TRBJ2-7, with TRBD1 matching 9 bases. Germline V gene sequence: CDR1 SGHTA, CDR2 FQGNSA. The length of the CDR3 is 15 residues. V gave up 5 bases and J gave up 1 base; unmatched junction bases: 6.

This clone turned up a few times. The V and J genes are TRBV7-9 and TRBJ1-6; 7 nucleotides align to TRBD1. The germline V gene has CDR1 SEHNR and CDR2 FQNEAQ (reference sequence). The CDR3 is 15 amino acids. The V and J ends lost 4 bases and 5 bases, in that order; junction bases with no gene match: 5. CDR3 in amino acids: CASSSGQADNSPLHF. The CDR3 bases are TGTGCCAGCAGCTCCGGACAGGCTGATAATTCACCCCTCCACTTT.

This chain joins TRBV5-8 and TRBJ1-2, with D possibly being TRBD1 (5 bases). Germline-derived CDR1 and CDR2 are SGHTS and YDEGEE. Trimming cost V 8 bases and J 8 bases, with 22 bases left between them. CDR3 length: 14 residues. CDR3 protein: CASQLGRQNLGYTF. CDR3 coding DNA: TGTGCCAGTCAACTCGGACGACAGAATCTAGGCTACACCTTC.

The rearrangement uses TRBV6-1 and TRBJ1-1, with TRBD1 matching 9 bases. This CDR3 comprises 14 residues. V lost 6 bases to trimming and J lost 1 base; unmatched junction nucleotides: 3. Germline CDR1 reads MNHNS; CDR2 reads SASEGT. The CDR3: CASSRQGENTEAFF. CDR3 DNA: TGTGCCAGCAGCAGACAGGGGGAGAACACTGAAGCTTTCTTT.

V gene TRBV4-1 combines with J gene TRBJ1-6; unclear D gene. With 0 bases removed from V and 7 bases from J, the gap between germline ends came to 7 bases. In germline, CDR1 is MGHRA, CDR2 YSYEKL. The CDR3 has 14 amino acids. The CDR3 nucleotides are TGCGCCAGCAGCCAAGAGGGCACCAATTCACCCCTCCACTTT. It is translated as CASSQEGTNSPLHF.

The CDR3 loop reads CASSGGELPNQPQHF. The CDR3 DNA reads TGTGCCAGCAGTGGGGGGGAACTACCCAATCAGCCCCAGCATTTT. The chain carries TRBV6-1 and TRBJ1-5, with TRBD1 as a possible D gene (5 bases). Germline CDR1 MNHNS, CDR2 SASEGT. The germline V and J ends were trimmed by 4 bases and 3 bases, with 13 bases remaining between them. This CDR3 has 15 amino acids.

A word on this clone: Other DNA sequences from this sample encode an identical CDR3 as well. The CDR3 DNA is TGTGCCAGCAGTCTAACAGGGTATGAGCAGTACTTC. It translates to CASSLTGYEQYF. V gene TRBV28 combines with J gene TRBJ2-7, with D tentatively TRBD1 (6 bases). The CDR3 totals 12 residues. V was shortened by 5 bases and J by 7 bases, with 12 bases between the two germline ends. Germline V CDR1 and CDR2: MDHEN, SYDVKM.

Regarding this clone: The junction departs from germline at one end; a sequencing error may be responsible. The genes are TRBV7-2 and TRBJ2-1, with D maybe TRBD1 (5 bases). Germline CDR1 and CDR2: SGHTA and FQGNSA. The CDR3 has 11 amino acids. CDR3 nucleotide sequence: TGTGCCAGCAGCTTGGACAAAGAGCAGTTCTTC. It translates to CASSLDKEQFF.

This sequence joins TRBV9 and TRBJ1-4; 8 bases match TRBD1. V was pared by 5 bases and J by 4 bases, with 7 bases of the junction left unmatched. Germline lookup yields CDR1 SGDLS and CDR2 YYNGEE. The CDR3 runs to 15 residues. The CDR3 DNA reads TGTGCCAGCAGTGGATTGGGACAGGTTAATGAAAAACTGTTTTTT. Its protein product is CASSGLGQVNEKLFF.

This sequence joins TRBV4-2 and TRBJ2-7; 10 bases are a match to TRBD2. Unmatched junction bases numbered 3, after V lost 1 base and J lost 0 bases. CDR3 size: 16 residues. Germline assignment: CDR1 LGHNA and CDR2 YNFKEQ. The CDR3 DNA reads as TGTGCCAGCAGCCAAGGGACTAGCGGAGCCTCCTACGAGCAGTACTTC. Encoded protein: CASSQGTSGASYEQYF.

This clone was seen a few times. The chain links TRBV7-2 to TRBJ2-7; 9 bases fit TRBD2. The CDR3 is made up of 15 amino acids. The junction had 0 bases not matched to a gene; V was cut back by 0 bases and J by 0 bases. The germline V gene has CDR1 SGHTA and CDR2 FQGNSA. The CDR3 region is CASSLASGGSYEQYF. The CDR3 bases are TGTGCCAGCAGCTTAGCTAGCGGGGGCTCCTACGAGCAGTACTTC.

This rearrangement joins TRBV29-1 to TRBJ2-2, with TRBD1 matching over 9 bases. With V trimmed by 6 bases and J by 0 bases, 2 bases remained unmatched. Germline-derived CDR1 and CDR2 are SQVTM and ANQGSEA. This CDR3 has 14 residues. The CDR3 region is CSVRQGANTGELFF. DNA for the CDR3: TGCAGCGTCCGACAGGGGGCGAACACCGGGGAGCTGTTTTTT.